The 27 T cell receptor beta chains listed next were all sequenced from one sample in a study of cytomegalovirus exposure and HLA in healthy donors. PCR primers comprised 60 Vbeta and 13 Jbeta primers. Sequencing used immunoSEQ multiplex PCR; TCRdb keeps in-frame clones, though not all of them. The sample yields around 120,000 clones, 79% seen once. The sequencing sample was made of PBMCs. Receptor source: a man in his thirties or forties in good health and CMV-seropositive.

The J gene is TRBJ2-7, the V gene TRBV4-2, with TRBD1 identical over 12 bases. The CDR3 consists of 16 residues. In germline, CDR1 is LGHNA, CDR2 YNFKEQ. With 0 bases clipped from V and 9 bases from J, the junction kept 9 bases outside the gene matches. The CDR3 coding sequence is TGTGCCAGCAGCCAAGATCGGAGGGGACAGGGGGCACGGCAGTACTTC. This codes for CASSQDRRGQGARQYF.

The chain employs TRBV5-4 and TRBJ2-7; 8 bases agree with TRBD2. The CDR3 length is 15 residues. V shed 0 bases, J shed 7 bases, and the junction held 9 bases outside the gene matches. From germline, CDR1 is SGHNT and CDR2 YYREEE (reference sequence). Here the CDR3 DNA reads TGTGCCAGCAGCTTGGATGGGCGGGGGGCCTGGGAGCAGTACTTC. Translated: CASSLDGRGAWEQYF.

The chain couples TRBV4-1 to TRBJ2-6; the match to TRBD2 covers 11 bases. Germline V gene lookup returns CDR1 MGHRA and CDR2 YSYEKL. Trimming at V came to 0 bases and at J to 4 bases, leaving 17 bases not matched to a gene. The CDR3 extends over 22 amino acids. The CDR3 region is CASSQDPQDTLAGEPGANVLTF. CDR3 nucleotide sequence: TGCGCCAGCAGCCAAGATCCTCAAGATACACTAGCGGGAGAACCCGGGGCCAACGTCCTGACTTTC.

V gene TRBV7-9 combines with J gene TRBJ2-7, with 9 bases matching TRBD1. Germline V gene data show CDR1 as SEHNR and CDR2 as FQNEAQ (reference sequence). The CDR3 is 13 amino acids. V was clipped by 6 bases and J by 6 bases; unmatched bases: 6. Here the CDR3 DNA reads TGTGCCAGCAGGGATACAGGGGGCGGCGAGCAGTACTTC. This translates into CASRDTGGGEQYF.

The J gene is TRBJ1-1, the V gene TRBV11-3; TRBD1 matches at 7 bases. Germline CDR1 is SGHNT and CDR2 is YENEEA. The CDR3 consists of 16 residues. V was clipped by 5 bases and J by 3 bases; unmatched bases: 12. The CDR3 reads CASSTDRDSPDTEAFF. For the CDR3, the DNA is TGTGCCAGCAGCACCGACCGGGACAGTCCGGACACTGAAGCTTTCTTT.

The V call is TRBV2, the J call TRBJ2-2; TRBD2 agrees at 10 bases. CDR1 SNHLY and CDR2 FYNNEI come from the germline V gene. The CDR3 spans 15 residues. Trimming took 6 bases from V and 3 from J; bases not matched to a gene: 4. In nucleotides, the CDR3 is TGTGCCAGCAGGGCTAGCGGGAGTTACACCGGGGAGCTGTTTTTT. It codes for CASRASGSYTGELFF.

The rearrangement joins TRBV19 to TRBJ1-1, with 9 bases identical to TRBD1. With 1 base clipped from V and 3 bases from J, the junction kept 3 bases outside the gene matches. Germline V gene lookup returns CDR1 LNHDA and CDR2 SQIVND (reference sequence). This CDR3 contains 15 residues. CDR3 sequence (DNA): TGTGCCAGTAGTATAGGACAGGGGGTTTACACTGAAGCTTTCTTT. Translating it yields CASSIGQGVYTEAFF.

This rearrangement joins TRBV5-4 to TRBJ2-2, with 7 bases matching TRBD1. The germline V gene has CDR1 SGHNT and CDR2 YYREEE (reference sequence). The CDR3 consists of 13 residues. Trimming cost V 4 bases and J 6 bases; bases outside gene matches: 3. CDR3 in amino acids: CASSPQGAGELFF. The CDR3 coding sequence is TGTGCCAGCAGCCCGCAGGGGGCCGGGGAGCTGTTTTTT.

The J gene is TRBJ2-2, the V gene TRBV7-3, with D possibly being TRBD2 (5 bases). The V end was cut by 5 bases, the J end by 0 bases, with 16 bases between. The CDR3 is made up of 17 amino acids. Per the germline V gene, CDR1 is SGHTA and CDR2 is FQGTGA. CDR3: CASSALGPSPNTGELFF. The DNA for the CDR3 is TGTGCCAGCAGCGCACTAGGACCGAGTCCGAACACCGGGGAGCTGTTTTTT.

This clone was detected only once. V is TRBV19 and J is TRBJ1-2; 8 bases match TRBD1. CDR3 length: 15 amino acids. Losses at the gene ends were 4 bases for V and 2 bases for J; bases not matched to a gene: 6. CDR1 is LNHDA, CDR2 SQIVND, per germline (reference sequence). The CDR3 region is CASSRSTGVNYGYTF. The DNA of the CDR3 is TGTGCCAGTAGTAGGTCGACAGGGGTAAACTATGGCTACACCTTC.

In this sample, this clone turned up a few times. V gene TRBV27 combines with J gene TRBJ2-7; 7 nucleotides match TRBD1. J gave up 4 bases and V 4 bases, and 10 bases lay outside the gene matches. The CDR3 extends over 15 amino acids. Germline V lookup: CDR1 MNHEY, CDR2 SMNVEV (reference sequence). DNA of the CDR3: TGTGCCAGCAGTTCAGACGGGACAGATTATTACGAGCAGTACTTC. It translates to CASSSDGTDYYEQYF.

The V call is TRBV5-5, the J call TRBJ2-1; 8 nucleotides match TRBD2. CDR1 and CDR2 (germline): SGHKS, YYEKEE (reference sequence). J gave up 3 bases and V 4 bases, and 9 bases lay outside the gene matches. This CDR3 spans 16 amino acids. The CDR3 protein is CASSRGLAANYNEQFF. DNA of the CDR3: TGTGCCAGCAGCCGAGGACTAGCCGCCAACTACAATGAGCAGTTCTTC.

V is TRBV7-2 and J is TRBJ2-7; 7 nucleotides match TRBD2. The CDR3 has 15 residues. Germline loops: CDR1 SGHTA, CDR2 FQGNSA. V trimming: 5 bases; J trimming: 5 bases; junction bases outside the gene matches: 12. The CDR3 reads CASSLTGGSPHEQYF. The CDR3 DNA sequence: TGTGCCAGCAGCCTCACCGGCGGGAGTCCCCACGAGCAGTACTTC.

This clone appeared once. The CDR3, as DNA: TGTGCCAGTAGTATAGACAGGAACACTGAAGCTTTCTTT. As protein: CASSIDRNTEAFF. The V call is TRBV19, the J call TRBJ1-1; D remains ambiguous. The length of the CDR3 is 13 residues. Germline V gene data show CDR1 as LNHDA and CDR2 as SQIVND (reference sequence). The ends were cut back, 0 bases at V and 1 base at J, with 3 bases in the middle. Together with reference TRBV19 and TRBJ1-1, the CDR3 gives the full variable domain: DGGITQSPKYLFRKEGQNVTLSCEQNLNHDAMYWYRQDPGQGLRLIYYSQIVNDFQKGDIAEGYSVSREKKESFPLTVTSAQKNPTAFYLCASSIDRNTEAFFGQGTRLTVV.

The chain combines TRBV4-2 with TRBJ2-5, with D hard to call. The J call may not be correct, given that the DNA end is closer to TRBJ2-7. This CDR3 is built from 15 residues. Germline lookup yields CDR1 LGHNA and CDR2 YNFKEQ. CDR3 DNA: TGTGCCAGCAGCCAAGATCAGGCTAGCTCCTACGAGCAGTACTTC. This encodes CASSQDQASSYEQYF.

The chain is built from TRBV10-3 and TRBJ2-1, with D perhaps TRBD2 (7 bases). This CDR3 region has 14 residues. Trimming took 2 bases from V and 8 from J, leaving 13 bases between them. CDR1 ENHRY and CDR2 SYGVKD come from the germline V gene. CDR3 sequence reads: CAISERGAGDEQFF. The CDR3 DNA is TGTGCCATCAGTGAGCGGGGGGCTGGGGATGAGCAGTTCTTC.

This CDR3 is CASSPTEYRGRNNSPLHF. The CDR3 DNA follows: TGTGCCAGCAGCCCTACCGAATACAGGGGAAGAAATAATTCACCCCTCCACTTT. The rearrangement uses TRBV7-8 and TRBJ1-6; 7 nucleotides match TRBD1. The CDR3 contains 18 residues. Germline assignment: CDR1 SGHVS and CDR2 FQNEAQ. With V trimmed by 5 bases and J by 5 bases, 15 bases remained unmatched.

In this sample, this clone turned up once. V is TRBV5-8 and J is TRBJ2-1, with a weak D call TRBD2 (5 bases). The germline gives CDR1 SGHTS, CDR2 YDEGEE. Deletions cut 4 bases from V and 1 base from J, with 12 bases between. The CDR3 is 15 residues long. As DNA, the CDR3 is TGTGCCAGCAGCATCGAGGGCAGGTCCTACAATGAGCAGTTCTTC. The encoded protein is CASSIEGRSYNEQFF. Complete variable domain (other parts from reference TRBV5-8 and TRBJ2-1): EAGVTQSPTHLIKTRGQQATLRCSPISGHTSVYWYQQALGLGLQFLLWYDEGEERNRGNFPPRFSGRQFPNYSSELNVNALELEDSALYLCASSIEGRSYNEQFFGPGTRLTVL.

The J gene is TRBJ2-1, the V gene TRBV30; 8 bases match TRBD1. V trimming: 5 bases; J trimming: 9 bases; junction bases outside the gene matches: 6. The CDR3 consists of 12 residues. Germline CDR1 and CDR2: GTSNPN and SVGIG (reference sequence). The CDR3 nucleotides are TGTGCCTGGGACAGGGGAGCTGGTGAGCAGTTCTTC. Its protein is CAWDRGAGEQFF.

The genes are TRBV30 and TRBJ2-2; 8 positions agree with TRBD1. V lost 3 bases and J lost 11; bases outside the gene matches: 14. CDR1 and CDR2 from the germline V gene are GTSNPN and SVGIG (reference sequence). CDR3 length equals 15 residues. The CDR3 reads CAWSVLGQGEFELFF. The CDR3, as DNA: TGTGCCTGGAGCGTCCTTGGACAGGGAGAATTTGAGCTGTTTTTT.

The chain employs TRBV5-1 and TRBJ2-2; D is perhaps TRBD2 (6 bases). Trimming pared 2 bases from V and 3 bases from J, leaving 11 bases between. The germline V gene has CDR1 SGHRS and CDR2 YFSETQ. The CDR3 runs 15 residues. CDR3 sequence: CASSFGLAHTGELFF. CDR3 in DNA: TGCGCCAGCAGCTTCGGGCTAGCGCACACCGGGGAGCTGTTTTTT.

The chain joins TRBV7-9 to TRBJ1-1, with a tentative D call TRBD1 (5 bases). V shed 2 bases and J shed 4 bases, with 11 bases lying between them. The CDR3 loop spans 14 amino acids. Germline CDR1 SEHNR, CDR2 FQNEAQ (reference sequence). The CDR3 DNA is TGTGCCAGCAGCTTACAAGGGGATGTCACTGAAGCTTTCTTT. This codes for CASSLQGDVTEAFF. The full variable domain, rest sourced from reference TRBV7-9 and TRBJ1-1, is DTGVSQNPRHKITKRGQNVTFRCDPISEHNRLYWYRQTLGQGPEFLTYFQNEAQLEKSRLLSDRFSAERPKGSFSTLEIQRTEQGDSAMYLCASSLQGDVTEAFFGQGTRLTVV.

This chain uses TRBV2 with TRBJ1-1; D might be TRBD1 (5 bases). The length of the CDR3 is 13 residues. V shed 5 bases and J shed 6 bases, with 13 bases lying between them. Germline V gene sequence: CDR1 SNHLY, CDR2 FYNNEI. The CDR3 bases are TGTGCCAGCAGTTTGACCCGGGGGGCTGAAGCTTTCTTT. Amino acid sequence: CASSLTRGAEAFF.

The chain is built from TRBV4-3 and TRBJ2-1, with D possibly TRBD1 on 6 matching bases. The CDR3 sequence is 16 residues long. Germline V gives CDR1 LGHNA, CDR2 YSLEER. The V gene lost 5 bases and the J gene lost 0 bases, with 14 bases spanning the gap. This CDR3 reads CASSTYRESSYNEQFF. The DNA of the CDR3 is TGCGCCAGCAGCACCTACAGGGAAAGCTCCTACAATGAGCAGTTCTTC.

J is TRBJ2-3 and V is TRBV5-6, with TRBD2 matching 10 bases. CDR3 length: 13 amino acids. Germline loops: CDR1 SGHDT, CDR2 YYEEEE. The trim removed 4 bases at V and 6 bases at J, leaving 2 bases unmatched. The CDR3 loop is CASSILAGDTQYF. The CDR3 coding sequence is TGTGCCAGCAGCATACTAGCGGGGGATACGCAGTATTTT.

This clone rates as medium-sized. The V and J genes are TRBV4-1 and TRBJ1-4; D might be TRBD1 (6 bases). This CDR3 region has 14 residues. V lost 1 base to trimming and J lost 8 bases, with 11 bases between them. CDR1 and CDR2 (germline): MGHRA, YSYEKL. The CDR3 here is CASSQGLGQEKLFF. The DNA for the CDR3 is TGCGCCAGCAGCCAAGGCCTCGGACAGGAAAAACTGTTTTTT.

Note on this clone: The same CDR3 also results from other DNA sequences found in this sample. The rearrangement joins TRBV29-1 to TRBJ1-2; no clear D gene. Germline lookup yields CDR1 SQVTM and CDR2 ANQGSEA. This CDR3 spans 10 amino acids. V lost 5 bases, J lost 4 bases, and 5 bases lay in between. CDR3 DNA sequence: TGCAGCGTTTACAGCTATGGCTACACCTTC. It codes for CSVYSYGYTF.